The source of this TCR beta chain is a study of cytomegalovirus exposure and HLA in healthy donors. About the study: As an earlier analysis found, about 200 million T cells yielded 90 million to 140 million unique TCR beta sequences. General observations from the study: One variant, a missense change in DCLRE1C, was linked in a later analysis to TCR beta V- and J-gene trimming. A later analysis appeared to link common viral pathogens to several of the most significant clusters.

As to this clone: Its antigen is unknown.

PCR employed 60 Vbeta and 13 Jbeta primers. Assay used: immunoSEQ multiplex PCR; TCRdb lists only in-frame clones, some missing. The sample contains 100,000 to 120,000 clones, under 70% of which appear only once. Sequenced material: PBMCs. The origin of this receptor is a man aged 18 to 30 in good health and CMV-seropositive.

This chain's CDR3 is CASERGRGYIDTQYF. The CDR3 DNA follows: TGTGCCAGCGAGCGGGGGCGGGGGTATATAGATACGCAGTATTTT. The rearrangement uses TRBV6-1 and TRBJ2-3; 8 nucleotides line up with TRBD2. CDR1 MNHNS and CDR2 SASEGT come from the germline V gene. CDR3 length: 15 amino acids. V dropped 8 bases and J dropped 5; count of bases not matched to a gene: 12.